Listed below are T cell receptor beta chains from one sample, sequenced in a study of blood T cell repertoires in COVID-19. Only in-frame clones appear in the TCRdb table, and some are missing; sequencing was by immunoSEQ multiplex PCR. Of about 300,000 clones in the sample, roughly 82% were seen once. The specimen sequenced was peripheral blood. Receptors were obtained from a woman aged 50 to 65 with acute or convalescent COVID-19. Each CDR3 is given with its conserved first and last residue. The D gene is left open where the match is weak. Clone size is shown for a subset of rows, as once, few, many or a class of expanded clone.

TGTGCCAGCAGCTGGGGGCAGGGAGAAGGTACGCAGTATTTT | CASSWGQGEGTQYF | TRBV5-6 | . | . | TRBJ2-3
TGTGCCAGCAGCTTTCCCGGGACAGGGTTTTCCTACGAGCAGTACTTC | CASSFPGTGFSYEQYF | TRBV5-6 | TRBD1 | . | TRBJ2-7
TGTGCCAGCAGTTTAAGGCGGATTAATAGCCGGACTAAGTCCTACGAGCAGTACTTC | CASSLRRINSRTKSYEQYF | TRBV28 | . | . | TRBJ2-7
TGTGCCAGCATGTTCTCCGGGGATGGAGATACGCAGTATTTT | CASMFSGDGDTQYF | TRBV5-4 | . | few | TRBJ2-3
TGTGCCAGCAGTGAAAGAGGGACCCAGTACTTC | CASSERGTQYF | TRBV2 | . | . | TRBJ2-5
TGTGCCAGCATTAGCGCGAACACCGGGGAGCTGTTTTTT | CASISANTGELFF | TRBV6-5 | . | . | TRBJ2-2
TGTGCCAGCAGCGTAACCTCGATTGCGGGTCTTGGCGGGGAGCTGTTTTTT | CASSVTSIAGLGGELFF | TRBV9 | . | . | TRBJ2-2
TGTGCCAGCAGCTTGTCAGTGAACACTGAAGCTTTCTTT | CASSLSVNTEAFF | TRBV7-2 | . | . | TRBJ1-1
TGTGCCATCAGTGAGTCAGGGGGAAGGTTGAGTAATGAGCAGTTCTTC | CAISESGGRLSNEQFF | TRBV10-3 | . | . | TRBJ2-1
TGTGCTAGCAGCTCAGGAGGGGGCCACACCGGGGAGCTGTTTTTT | CASSSGGGHTGELFF | TRBV7-7 | . | . | TRBJ2-2
TGTGCCAGCAGCTTAGGACAGACCTACGAGCAGTACTTC | CASSLGQTYEQYF | TRBV11-2 | . | . | TRBJ2-7
TGCGCCAGCAGCCAAGCCCCAAAACTAGCGCCTAACACAGATACGCAGTATTTT | CASSQAPKLAPNTDTQYF | TRBV4-1 | TRBD2 | . | TRBJ2-3
TGTGCCAGCAGCCCGGGACTAGCGGGAGGGGCCCCTCAGTTCTTC | CASSPGLAGGAPQFF | TRBV7-6 | TRBD2 | few | TRBJ2-1
TGTGCCATCAGAAGCCACACTGGCAGGGGCGACACTGAAGCTTTCTTT | CAIRSHTGRGDTEAFF | TRBV10-3 | . | . | TRBJ1-1